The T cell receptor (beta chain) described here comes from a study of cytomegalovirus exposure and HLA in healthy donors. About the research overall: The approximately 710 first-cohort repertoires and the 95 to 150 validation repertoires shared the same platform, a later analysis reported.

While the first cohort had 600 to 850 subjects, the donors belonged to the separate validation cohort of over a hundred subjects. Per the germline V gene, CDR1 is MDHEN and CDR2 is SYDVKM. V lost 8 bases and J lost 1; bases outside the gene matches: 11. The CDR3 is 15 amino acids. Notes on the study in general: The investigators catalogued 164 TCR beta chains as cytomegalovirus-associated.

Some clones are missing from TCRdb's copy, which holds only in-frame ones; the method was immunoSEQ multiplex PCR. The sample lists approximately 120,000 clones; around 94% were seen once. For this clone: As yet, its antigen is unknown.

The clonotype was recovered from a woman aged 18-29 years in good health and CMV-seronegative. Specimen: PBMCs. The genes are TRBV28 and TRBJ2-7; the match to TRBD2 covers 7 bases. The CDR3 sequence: CASRQPSGGSYEQYF. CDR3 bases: TGTGCCAGCCGGCAACCCTCGGGGGGTTCCTACGAGCAGTACTTC.